This TCR delta chain was captured in a study of gammadelta T cells in human blood. The study's findings and limits: Microbial exposure appeared to drive polyclonal γδ T cell expansion after birth.

TCRdb reanalysed the RT-PCR reads with CATT. The sample carries 300 to 400 delta-chain clones, around a fifth recorded once. The germline V gene has CDR1 GEAIGNYY and CDR2 EKD. J gave up 4 bases and V 0 bases, and 2 bases lay outside the gene matches. This CDR3 is 17 amino acids long. This clone is large within its sample. Its specificity is not known. The chain joins TRDV2 to TRDJ3; 10 bases are a match to TRDD3. What was sequenced was Vgamma9Vdelta2 gamma-delta T cells from infant blood. This TCR came from a human donor. Written as DNA, the CDR3 is TGTGCCTGTGACACCGTACTGGGGGATTGGGACACCCGACAGATGTTTTTC. The encoded protein is CACDTVLGDWDTRQMFF.